This TCR beta chain originates from a study of cytomegalovirus exposure and HLA in healthy donors. The PCR made use of 60 Vbeta and 13 Jbeta primers. Only in-frame clones appear in the TCRdb table, and some are missing; sequencing was by immunoSEQ multiplex PCR. The sample yields approximately 190,000 clones, around four fifths seen once. Germline lookup yields CDR1 SGHNT and CDR2 YENEEA. Trimming shortened V by 2 bases and J by 5 bases, and 5 bases separated the two germline ends. The CDR3 covers 12 residues. This receptor was taken from a woman aged 45-65 years in good health and CMV-seropositive. This chain joins TRBV11-3 and TRBJ2-3; D is unclear. Sequenced material: PBMCs. CDR3 amino acids: CASSLSGDTQYF. The DNA of the CDR3 is TGTGCCAGCAGCTTATCGGGAGATACGCAGTATTTT.